The clone carrying this T cell receptor beta chain was seen at least ten times. This entry belongs to a study of neurological immune-mediated disorders. This CDR3 comprises 15 residues. Germline assignment: CDR1 SGHTA and CDR2 FQGNSA. V was shortened by 2 bases and J by 0 bases, with 9 bases between the two germline ends. 5'RACE generated cDNA with 10-nucleotide random UMIs. MiXCR, run by TCRdb on the 5' RACE reads, gives a single entry per CDR3 protein. Seen here are tens of thousands of distinct CDR3 sequences, more than 2% observed once, and the top ten hold roughly 2.1%. This chain connects TRBV7-2 to TRBJ2-3; D may correspond to TRBD1 or TRBD2 (5 bases each). The sequence came from a woman aged 45-65 years with multiple sclerosis. Sequenced input: PBMCs. CDR3 coding DNA: TGTGCCAGCAGCTTAAACGGGGCTAGCACAGATACGCAGTATTTT. This encodes CASSLNGASTDTQYF.